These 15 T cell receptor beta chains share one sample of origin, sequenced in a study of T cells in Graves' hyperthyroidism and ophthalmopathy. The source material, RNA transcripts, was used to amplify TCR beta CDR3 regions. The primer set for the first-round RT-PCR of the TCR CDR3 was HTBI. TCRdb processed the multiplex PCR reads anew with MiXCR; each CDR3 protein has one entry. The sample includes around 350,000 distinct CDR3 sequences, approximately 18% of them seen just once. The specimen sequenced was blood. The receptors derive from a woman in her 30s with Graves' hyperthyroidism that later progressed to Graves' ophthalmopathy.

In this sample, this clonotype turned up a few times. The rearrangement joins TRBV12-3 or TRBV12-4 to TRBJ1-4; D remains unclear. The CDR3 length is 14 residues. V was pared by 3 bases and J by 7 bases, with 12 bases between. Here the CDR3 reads CASSFSVLGEKLFF. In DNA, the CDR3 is TGTGCCAGCAGTTTCTCGGTCTTGGGTGAAAAACTGTTTTTT.

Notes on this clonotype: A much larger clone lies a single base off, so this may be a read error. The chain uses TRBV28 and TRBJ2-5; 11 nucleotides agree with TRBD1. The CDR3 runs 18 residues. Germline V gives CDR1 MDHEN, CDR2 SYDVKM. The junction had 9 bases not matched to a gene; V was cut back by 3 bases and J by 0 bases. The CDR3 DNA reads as TGTGCCAGCAGTTTGGGGACAGGGGGTGCAAAATACCAAGAGACCCAGTACTTC. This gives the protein CASSLGTGGAKYQETQYF.

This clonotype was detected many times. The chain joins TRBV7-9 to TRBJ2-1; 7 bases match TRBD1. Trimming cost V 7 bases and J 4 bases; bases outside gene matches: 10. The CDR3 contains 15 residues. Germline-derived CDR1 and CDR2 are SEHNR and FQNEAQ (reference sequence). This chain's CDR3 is CASIDRAENYNEQFF. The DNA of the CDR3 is TGTGCCAGCATCGACAGGGCAGAAAATTACAATGAGCAGTTCTTC.

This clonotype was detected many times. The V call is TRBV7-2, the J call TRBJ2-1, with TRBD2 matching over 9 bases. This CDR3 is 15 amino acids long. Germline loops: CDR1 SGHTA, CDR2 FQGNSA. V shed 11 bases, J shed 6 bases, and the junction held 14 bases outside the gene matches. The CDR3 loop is CAGTIGTSSFNEQFF. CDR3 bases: TGTGCCGGCACTATCGGGACTAGCTCTTTCAATGAGCAGTTCTTC.

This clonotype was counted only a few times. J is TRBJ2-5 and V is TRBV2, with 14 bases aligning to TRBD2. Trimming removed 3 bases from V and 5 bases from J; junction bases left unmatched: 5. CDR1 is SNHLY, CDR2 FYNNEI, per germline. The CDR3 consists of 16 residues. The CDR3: CASSETSGRAVETQYF. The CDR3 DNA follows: TGTGCCAGCAGTGAGACTAGCGGGAGGGCCGTGGAGACCCAGTACTTC.

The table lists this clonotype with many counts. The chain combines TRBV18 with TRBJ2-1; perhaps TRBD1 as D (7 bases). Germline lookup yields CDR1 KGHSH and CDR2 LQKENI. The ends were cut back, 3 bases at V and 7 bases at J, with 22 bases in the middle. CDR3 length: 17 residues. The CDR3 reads CASSPGGLGQHGNEQFF. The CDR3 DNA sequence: TGTGCCAGCTCACCGGGGGGCCTGGGACAGCACGGTAATGAGCAGTTCTTC.

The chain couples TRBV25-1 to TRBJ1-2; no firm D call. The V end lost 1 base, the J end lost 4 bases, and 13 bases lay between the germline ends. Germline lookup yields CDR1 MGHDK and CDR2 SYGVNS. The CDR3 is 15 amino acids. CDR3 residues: CASSESEGSGYGYTF. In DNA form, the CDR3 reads TGTGCCAGCAGTGAATCCGAGGGTTCCGGCTATGGCTACACCTTC.

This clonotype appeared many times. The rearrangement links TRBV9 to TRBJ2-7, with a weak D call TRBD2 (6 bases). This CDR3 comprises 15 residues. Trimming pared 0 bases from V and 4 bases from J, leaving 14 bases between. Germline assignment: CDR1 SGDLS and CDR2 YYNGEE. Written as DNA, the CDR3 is TGTGCCAGCAGCGTAGGTGCTAGCGAAAAATACGAGCAGTACTTC. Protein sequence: CASSVGASEKYEQYF.

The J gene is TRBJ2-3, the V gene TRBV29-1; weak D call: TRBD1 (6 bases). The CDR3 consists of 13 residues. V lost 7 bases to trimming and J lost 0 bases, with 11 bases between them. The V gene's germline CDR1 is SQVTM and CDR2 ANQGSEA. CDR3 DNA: TGCAGCGCTGGACAGACTAGCACAGATACGCAGTATTTT. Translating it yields CSAGQTSTDTQYF.

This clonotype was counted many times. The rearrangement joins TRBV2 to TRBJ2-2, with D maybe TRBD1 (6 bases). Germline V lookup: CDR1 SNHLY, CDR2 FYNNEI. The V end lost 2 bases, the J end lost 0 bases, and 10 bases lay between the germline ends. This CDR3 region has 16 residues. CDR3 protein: CASSESRQANTGELFF. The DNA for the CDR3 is TGTGCCAGCAGTGAATCGAGACAGGCGAACACCGGGGAGCTGTTTTTT.

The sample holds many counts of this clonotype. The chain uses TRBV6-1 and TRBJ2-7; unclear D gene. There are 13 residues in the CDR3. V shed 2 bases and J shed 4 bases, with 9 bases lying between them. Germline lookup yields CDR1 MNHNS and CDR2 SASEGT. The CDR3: CASSELWIYEQYF. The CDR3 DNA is TGTGCCAGCAGTGAATTATGGATTTACGAGCAGTACTTC.

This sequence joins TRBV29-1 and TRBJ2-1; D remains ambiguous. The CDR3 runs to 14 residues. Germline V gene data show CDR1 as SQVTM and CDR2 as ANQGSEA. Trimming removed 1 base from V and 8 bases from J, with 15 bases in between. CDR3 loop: CSVEGSVFNDEQFF. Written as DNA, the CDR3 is TGCAGCGTTGAAGGTTCGGTGTTTAATGATGAGCAGTTCTTC.

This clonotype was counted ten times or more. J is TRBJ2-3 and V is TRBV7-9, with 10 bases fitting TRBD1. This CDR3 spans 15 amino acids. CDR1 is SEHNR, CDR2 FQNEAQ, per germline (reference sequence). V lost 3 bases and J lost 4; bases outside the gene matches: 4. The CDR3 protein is CASSFRQGASDTQYF. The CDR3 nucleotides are TGTGCCAGCAGCTTCAGACAGGGGGCGTCAGATACGCAGTATTTT.

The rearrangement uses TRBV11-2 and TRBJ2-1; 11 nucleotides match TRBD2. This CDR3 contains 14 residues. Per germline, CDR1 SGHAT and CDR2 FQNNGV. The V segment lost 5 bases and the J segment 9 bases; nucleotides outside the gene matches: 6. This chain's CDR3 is CASSELAGAGEQFF. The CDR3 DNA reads TGTGCCAGCAGCGAACTAGCGGGGGCAGGTGAGCAGTTCTTC.

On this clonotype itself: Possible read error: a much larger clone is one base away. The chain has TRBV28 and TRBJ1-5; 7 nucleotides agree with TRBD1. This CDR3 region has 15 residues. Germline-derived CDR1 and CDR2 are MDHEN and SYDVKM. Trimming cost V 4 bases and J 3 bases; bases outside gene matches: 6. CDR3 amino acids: CASSSFGQDNQPQHF. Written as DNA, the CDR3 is TGTGCCAGCAGTTCCTTCGGACAGGACAATCAGCCCCAGCATTTT.